This entry features one T cell receptor beta chain sequence. Antigen specificity is unknown. Investigators amplified TCR beta CDR3 regions from RNA transcripts. First-round RT-PCR employed HTBI primers, with a second-round multiplex PCR after it. Each CDR3 protein is one row after TCRdb ran MiXCR on the multiplex PCR reads. The repertoire includes some 390,000 distinct CDR3 sequences, around 17% of them detected once, and 1.5% to 2% sits in the top ten. Per the germline V gene, CDR1 is DFQATT and CDR2 is SNEGSKA (reference sequence). V was pared by 3 bases and J by 0 bases, with 14 bases of the junction left unmatched. CDR3 length: 18 amino acids. The data originate from a study of Graves' ophthalmopathy and Graves' hyperthyroidism. In the study overall: At the time of initial diagnosis and before any treatment, peripheral blood was collected. Study conclusions and caveats: Ophthalmopathy cases were distinguished from stable hyperthyroidism by a 13-signature model, reaching 87.88% sensitivity and around 77% specificity. Detected in blood as well were most expanded thyroid clonotypes with frequency above 0.001.

This TCR was recovered from a woman aged 18-29 years with Graves' ophthalmopathy. Sample: peripheral blood. The J gene is TRBJ1-5, the V gene TRBV20-1; 7 nucleotides line up with TRBD1. The CDR3 protein is CSASPLEGAVYSNQPQHF. In DNA form, the CDR3 reads TGCAGTGCTAGCCCCCTAGAGGGGGCGGTTTATAGCAATCAGCCCCAGCATTTT.